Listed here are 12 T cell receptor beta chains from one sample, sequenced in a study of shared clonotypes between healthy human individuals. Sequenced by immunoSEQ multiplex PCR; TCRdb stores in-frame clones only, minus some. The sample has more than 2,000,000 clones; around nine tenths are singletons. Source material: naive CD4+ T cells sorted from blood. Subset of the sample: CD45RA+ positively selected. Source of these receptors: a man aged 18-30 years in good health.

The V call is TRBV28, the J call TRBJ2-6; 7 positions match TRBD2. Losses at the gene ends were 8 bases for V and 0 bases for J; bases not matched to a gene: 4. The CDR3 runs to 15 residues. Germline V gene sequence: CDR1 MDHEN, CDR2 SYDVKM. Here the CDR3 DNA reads TGTGCCAGCGCCGGGGGGAACTCTGGGGCCAACGTCCTGACTTTC. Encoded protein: CASAGGNSGANVLTF.

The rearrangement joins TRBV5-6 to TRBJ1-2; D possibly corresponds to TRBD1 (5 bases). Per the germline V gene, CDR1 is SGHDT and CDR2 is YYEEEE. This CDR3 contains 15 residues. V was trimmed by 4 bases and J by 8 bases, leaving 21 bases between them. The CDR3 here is CASSAGPGPGKGYTF. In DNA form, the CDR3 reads TGTGCCAGCAGCGCGGGCCCGGGACCAGGAAAGGGCTACACCTTC. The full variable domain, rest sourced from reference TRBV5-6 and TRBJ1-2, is DAGVTQSPTHLIKTRGQQVTLRCSPKSGHDTVSWYQQALGQGPQFIFQYYEEEERQRGNFPDRFSGHQFPNYSSELNVNALLLGDSALYLCASSAGPGPGKGYTFGSGTRLTVV.

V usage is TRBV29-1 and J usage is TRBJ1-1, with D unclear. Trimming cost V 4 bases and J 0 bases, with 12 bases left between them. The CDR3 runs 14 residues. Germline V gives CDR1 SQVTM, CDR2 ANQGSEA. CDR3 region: CSVAREILNTEAFF. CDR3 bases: TGCAGCGTTGCACGAGAGATCTTGAACACTGAAGCTTTCTTT.

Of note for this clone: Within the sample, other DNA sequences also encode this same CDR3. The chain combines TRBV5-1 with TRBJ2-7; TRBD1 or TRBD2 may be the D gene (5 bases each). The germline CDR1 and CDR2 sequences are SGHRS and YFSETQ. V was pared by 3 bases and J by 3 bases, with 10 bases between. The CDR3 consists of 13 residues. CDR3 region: CASSWGPSYEQYF. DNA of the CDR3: TGCGCCAGCAGCTGGGGACCGAGCTACGAGCAGTACTTC.

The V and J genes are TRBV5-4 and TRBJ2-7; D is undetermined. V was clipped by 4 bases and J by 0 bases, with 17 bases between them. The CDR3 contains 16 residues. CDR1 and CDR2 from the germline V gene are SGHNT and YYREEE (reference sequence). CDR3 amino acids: CASSIGDQPSSYEQYF. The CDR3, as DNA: TGTGCCAGCAGCATTGGTGACCAGCCGAGCTCCTACGAGCAGTACTTC. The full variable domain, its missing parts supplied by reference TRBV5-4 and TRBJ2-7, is ETGVTQSPTHLIKTRGQQVTLRCSSQSGHNTVSWYQQALGQGPQFIFQYYREEENGRGNFPPRFSGLQFPNYSSELNVNALELDDSALYLCASSIGDQPSSYEQYFGPGTRLTVT.

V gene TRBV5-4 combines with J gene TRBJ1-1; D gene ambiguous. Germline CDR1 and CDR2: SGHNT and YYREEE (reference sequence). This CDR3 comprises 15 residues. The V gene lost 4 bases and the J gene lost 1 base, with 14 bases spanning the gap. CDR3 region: CASSGPPRGNTEAFF. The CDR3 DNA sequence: TGTGCCAGCAGCGGACCACCCCGGGGGAACACTGAAGCTTTCTTT.

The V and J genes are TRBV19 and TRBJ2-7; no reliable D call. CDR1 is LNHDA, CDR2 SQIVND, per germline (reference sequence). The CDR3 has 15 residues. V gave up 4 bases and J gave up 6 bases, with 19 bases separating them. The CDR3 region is CASSKVGKGTGEQYF. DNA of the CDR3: TGTGCCAGTAGTAAAGTAGGAAAGGGAACGGGCGAGCAGTACTTC.

The CDR3 protein is CATSIDRVDSPLHF. The CDR3 DNA reads as TGTGCCACCAGCATCGACAGGGTCGATTCACCCCTCCACTTT. The chain joins TRBV15 to TRBJ1-6, with TRBD1 matching over 7 bases. There are 14 residues in the CDR3. Germline values: CDR1 LNHNV, CDR2 YYDKDF (reference sequence). J was trimmed by 8 bases and V by 4 bases; bases with no gene match: 5.

Here the CDR3 reads CASSATSTAGQPQHF. The CDR3 bases are TGTGCCAGCAGTGCGACGTCTACAGCAGGCCAGCCCCAGCATTTT. This chain connects TRBV2 to TRBJ1-5, with unresolved D. The CDR3 has 15 amino acids. CDR1 SNHLY and CDR2 FYNNEI come from the germline V gene. Trimming shortened V by 4 bases and J by 7 bases, and 17 bases separated the two germline ends.

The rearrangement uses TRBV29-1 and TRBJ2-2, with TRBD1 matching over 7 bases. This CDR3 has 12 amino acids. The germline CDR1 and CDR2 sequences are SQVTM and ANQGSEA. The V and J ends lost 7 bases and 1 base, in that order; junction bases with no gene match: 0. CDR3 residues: CSAGGNTGELFF. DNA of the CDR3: TGCAGCGCAGGGGGGAACACCGGGGAGCTGTTTTTT.

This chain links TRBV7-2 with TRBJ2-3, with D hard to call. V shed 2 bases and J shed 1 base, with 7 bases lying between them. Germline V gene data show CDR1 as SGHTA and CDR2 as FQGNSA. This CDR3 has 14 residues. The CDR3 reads CASSLRWGTDTQYF. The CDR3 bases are TGTGCCAGCAGCTTACGGTGGGGCACAGATACGCAGTATTTT.

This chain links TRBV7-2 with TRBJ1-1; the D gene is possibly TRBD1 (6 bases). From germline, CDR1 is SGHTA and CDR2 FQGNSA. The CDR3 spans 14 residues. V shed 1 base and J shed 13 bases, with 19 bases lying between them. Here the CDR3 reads CASSLGAGAGLDFF. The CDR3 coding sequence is TGTGCCAGCAGCTTAGGAGCGGGGGCCGGGCTTGATTTCTTT.